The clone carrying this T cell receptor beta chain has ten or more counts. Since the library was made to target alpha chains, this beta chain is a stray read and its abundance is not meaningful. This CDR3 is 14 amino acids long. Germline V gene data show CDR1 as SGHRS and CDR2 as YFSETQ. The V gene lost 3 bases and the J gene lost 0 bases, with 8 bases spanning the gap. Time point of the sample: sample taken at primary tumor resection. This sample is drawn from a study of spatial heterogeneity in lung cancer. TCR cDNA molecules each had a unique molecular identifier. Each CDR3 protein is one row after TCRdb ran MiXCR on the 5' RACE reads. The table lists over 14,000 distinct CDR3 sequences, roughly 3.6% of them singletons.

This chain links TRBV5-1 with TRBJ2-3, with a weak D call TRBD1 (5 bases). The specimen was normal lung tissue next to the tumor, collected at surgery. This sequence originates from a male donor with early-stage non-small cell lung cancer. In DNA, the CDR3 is TGCGCCAGCAGCTCGTGGACAAGCACAGATACGCAGTATTTT. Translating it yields CASSSWTSTDTQYF.